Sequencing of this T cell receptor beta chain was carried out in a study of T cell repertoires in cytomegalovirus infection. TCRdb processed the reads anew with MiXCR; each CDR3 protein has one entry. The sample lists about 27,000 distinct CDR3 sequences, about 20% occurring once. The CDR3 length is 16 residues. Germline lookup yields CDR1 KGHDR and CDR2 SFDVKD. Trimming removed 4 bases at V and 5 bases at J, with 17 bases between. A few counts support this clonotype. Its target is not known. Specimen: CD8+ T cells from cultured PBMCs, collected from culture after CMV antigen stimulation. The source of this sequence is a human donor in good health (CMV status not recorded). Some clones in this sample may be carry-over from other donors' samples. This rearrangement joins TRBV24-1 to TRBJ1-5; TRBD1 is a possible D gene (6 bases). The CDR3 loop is CATSDPDTGYDQPQHF. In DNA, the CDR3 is TGTGCCACCAGTGACCCCGATACAGGGTACGATCAGCCCCAGCATTTT.